Below, 22 T cell receptor beta chains from the same sample are listed, as sequenced in a study of blood T cell repertoires in COVID-19. Produced via immunoSEQ multiplex PCR; TCRdb's table is partial and in-frame only. In the table there are about 210,000 clones, 80% to 85% of which are singletons. Sequencing was carried out using PBMCs or T cells enriched from blood (not recorded which). These TCRs come from a woman between 50 and 59 years old with acute COVID-19.

V usage is TRBV12-5 and J usage is TRBJ2-7, with D possibly matching TRBD1 (6 bases). The germline CDR1 and CDR2 sequences are LGHNT and FRNRAP. There are 14 residues in the CDR3. Deletions cut 7 bases from V and 5 bases from J, with 18 bases between. This chain's CDR3 is CASATQGWKNEQYF. The CDR3, as DNA: TGTGCTAGTGCCACACAGGGTTGGAAGAACGAGCAGTACTTC.

This clone showed up just once. The V call is TRBV18, the J call TRBJ1-4; D might be TRBD1 (5 bases). The germline gives CDR1 KGHSH, CDR2 LQKENI. V lost 4 bases and J 0 bases, leaving 15 bases between the germline ends. The CDR3 loop spans 17 amino acids. The CDR3: CASSLNRATATNEKLFF. The CDR3, as DNA: TGTGCCAGCTCACTCAACCGGGCGACAGCAACTAATGAAAAACTGTTTTTT.

This clone came up once. The chain employs TRBV28 and TRBJ1-5; the match to TRBD1 covers 7 bases. The CDR3 has 14 amino acids. Per germline, CDR1 MDHEN and CDR2 SYDVKM. The ends lost 6 bases at V and 2 bases at J; junction bases unmatched: 4. The CDR3 reads CASSRQGGNQPQHF. In DNA, the CDR3 is TGTGCCAGCAGCAGACAGGGTGGCAATCAGCCCCAGCATTTT. The whole variable domain, filled in from reference TRBV28 and TRBJ1-5, reads DVKVTQSSRYLVKRTGEKVFLECVQDMDHENMFWYRQDPGLGLRLIYFSYDVKMKEKGDIPEGYSVSREKKERFSLILESASTNQTSMYLCASSRQGGNQPQHFGDGTRLSIL.

This clone was picked up a small number of times. This chain joins TRBV6-5 and TRBJ1-1; D might be TRBD1 (6 bases). CDR1 and CDR2 from the germline V gene are MNHEY and SVGAGI. V was cut by 2 bases and J by 4 bases, with 8 bases left in between. The CDR3 sequence is 13 residues long. The CDR3 is CASSYHRATEAFF. The CDR3 nucleotides read TGTGCCAGCAGTTACCACAGGGCCACTGAAGCTTTCTTT.

The J gene is TRBJ2-2, the V gene TRBV11-2; TRBD2 matches at 8 bases. Germline values: CDR1 SGHAT, CDR2 FQNNGV. Unmatched junction bases numbered 6, after V lost 3 bases and J lost 3 bases. The CDR3 runs to 16 residues. This chain's CDR3 is CASSLGREAYTGELFF. Here the CDR3 DNA reads TGTGCCAGCAGCTTGGGGCGGGAGGCCTACACCGGGGAGCTGTTTTTT.

This clone was seen just once. The chain couples TRBV28 to TRBJ2-7, with D perhaps matching TRBD1 (5 bases). The germline V gene encodes CDR1 MDHEN and CDR2 SYDVKM. Between the trimmed V and J ends, which lost 3 bases and 4 bases, there was a span of 10 bases. This CDR3 contains 13 residues. Here the CDR3 reads CASSLAGLYEQYF. CDR3 nucleotide sequence: TGTGCCAGCAGTTTGGCAGGGCTTTACGAGCAGTACTTC.

V is TRBV14 and J is TRBJ1-3; 7 bases align to TRBD1. This CDR3 region has 15 residues. Looked up from germline, CDR1 is SGHDN and CDR2 is FVKESK. J lost 1 base, V lost 0 bases, and 0 bases had no gene match. CDR3 nucleotides: TGTGCCAGCAGCCAAGACAGGGGGTCTGGAAACACCATATATTTT. This translates into CASSQDRGSGNTIYF. Drawing the rest from reference TRBV14 and TRBJ1-3, the complete variable domain is EAGVTQFPSHSVIEKGQTVTLRCDPISGHDNLYWYRRVMGKEIKFLLHFVKESKQDESGMPNNRFLAERTGGTYSTLKVQPAELEDSGVYFCASSQDRGSGNTIYFGEGSWLTVV.

This chain uses TRBV20-1 with TRBJ2-3; 9 bases agree with TRBD2. J lost 7 bases, V lost 3 bases, and 8 bases had no gene match. CDR1 and CDR2 (germline): DFQATT, SNEGSKA (reference sequence). The CDR3 has 14 residues. The CDR3: CSASTGTSKYTQYF. The CDR3 coding sequence is TGCAGTGCTAGTACTGGGACTAGCAAGTATACGCAGTATTTT.

V usage is TRBV12-5 and J usage is TRBJ1-3, with unresolved D. CDR1 LGHNT and CDR2 FRNRAP come from the germline V gene. V lost 5 bases, J lost 3 bases, and 11 bases lay in between. CDR3 length: 14 amino acids. The CDR3 is CASGLEGFGNTIYF. CDR3 DNA: TGTGCTAGTGGTCTCGAGGGCTTTGGAAACACCATATATTTT.

The genes are TRBV6-2 or TRBV6-3 and TRBJ1-1; no firm D call. With 2 bases removed from V and 4 bases from J, the gap between germline ends came to 14 bases. This CDR3 has 15 amino acids. CDR1 and CDR2 (germline): MNHEY, SVGEGT. The CDR3 region is CASSYESGVGTEAFF. CDR3 nucleotide sequence: TGTGCCAGCAGTTACGAGTCCGGGGTGGGCACTGAAGCTTTCTTT.

This chain connects TRBV4-1 to TRBJ2-2; TRBD1 matches at 8 bases. J gave up 2 bases and V 3 bases, and 8 bases lay outside the gene matches. The CDR3 extends over 17 amino acids. Germline V CDR1 and CDR2: MGHRA, YSYEKL. Here the CDR3 DNA reads TGCGCCAGCAGCCAGACGGAGGACAGGGCAAACACCGGGGAGCTGTTTTTT. This codes for CASSQTEDRANTGELFF.

The rearrangement links TRBV7-2 to TRBJ1-6; unclear D gene. The CDR3 is made up of 16 amino acids. Trimming left V 1 base short and J 0 bases short, with 7 bases between. Germline V lookup: CDR1 SGHTA, CDR2 FQGNSA. Here the CDR3 DNA reads TGTGCCAGCAGCTTAGTTGTGAGCTCCTATAATTCACCCCTCCACTTT. Translating gives CASSLVVSSYNSPLHF.

The chain uses TRBV28 and TRBJ2-7; TRBD1 is a possible D gene (6 bases). The CDR3 is made up of 11 amino acids. Germline CDR1 is MDHEN and CDR2 is SYDVKM. V gave up 8 bases and J gave up 6 bases, with 11 bases separating them. The CDR3, as DNA: TGTGCCAGCCCGGGACAATGCGAGCAGTACTTC. This sequence encodes CASPGQCEQYF. The full variable domain, with the rest looked up from reference TRBV28 and TRBJ2-7, is DVKVTQSSRYLVKRTGEKVFLECVQDMDHENMFWYRQDPGLGLRLIYFSYDVKMKEKGDIPEGYSVSREKKERFSLILESASTNQTSMYLCASPGQCEQYFGPGTRLTVT.

This clone was recorded a few times. Other DNA sequences in the same sample also yield this CDR3. The gene calls are TRBV18 and TRBJ1-5, with D possibly matching TRBD1 (5 bases). V lost 4 bases, J lost 3 bases, and 10 bases lay in between. The V gene's germline CDR1 is KGHSH and CDR2 LQKENI. There are 14 residues in the CDR3. CDR3 protein: CASSRQGSNQPQHF. CDR3 nucleotides: TGTGCCAGCTCACGGCAGGGATCCAATCAGCCCCAGCATTTT. Full variable domain (outside the CDR3, taken from reference TRBV18 and TRBJ1-5): NAGVMQNPRHLVRRRGQEARLRCSPMKGHSHVYWYRQLPEEGLKFMVYLQKENIIDESGMPKERFSAEFPKEGPSILRIQQVVRGDSAAYFCASSRQGSNQPQHFGDGTRLSIL.

V is TRBV15 and J is TRBJ1-5; 8 nucleotides line up with TRBD1. V trimming: 1 base; J trimming: 2 bases; junction bases outside the gene matches: 19. The CDR3 length is 21 residues. Germline V gene data show CDR1 as LNHNV and CDR2 as YYDKDF (reference sequence). The CDR3 DNA reads TGTGCCACCAGCAGAGGTCAGCTACCGGTTTCGACAGGGGAGGGCAATCAGCCCCAGCATTTT. Translating it yields CATSRGQLPVSTGEGNQPQHF. Looking up the rest from reference TRBV15 and TRBJ1-5 gives the full variable domain: DAMVIQNPRYQVTQFGKPVTLSCSQTLNHNVMYWYQQKSSQAPKLLFHYYDKDFNNEADTPDNFQSRRPNTSFCFLDIRSPGLGDTAMYLCATSRGQLPVSTGEGNQPQHFGDGTRLSIL.

As DNA, the CDR3 is TGTGCCAGCAGTGGGTCCGGGACAACCAACTATGGCTACACCTTC. This sequence encodes CASSGSGTTNYGYTF. This sequence joins TRBV25-1 and TRBJ1-2; D is perhaps TRBD1 (6 bases). This CDR3 is built from 15 residues. The V end lost 4 bases, the J end lost 2 bases, and 14 bases lay between the germline ends. Germline V gives CDR1 MGHDK, CDR2 SYGVNS.

This clone was detected many times. The chain links TRBV6-2 or TRBV6-3 to TRBJ1-4; 8 bases are a match to TRBD1. In germline, CDR1 is MNHEY, CDR2 SVGEGT. Unmatched junction bases numbered 9, after V lost 6 bases and J lost 0 bases. The CDR3 length is 17 residues. This CDR3 reads CASSNGTGFATNEKLFF. DNA for the CDR3: TGTGCCAGCAGCAACGGGACAGGATTTGCAACTAATGAAAAACTGTTTTTT.

The gene calls are TRBV6-5 and TRBJ2-7, with D maybe TRBD2 (5 bases). The CDR3 has 13 amino acids. Germline CDR1 reads MNHEY; CDR2 reads SVGAGI. V lost 4 bases to trimming and J lost 2 bases, with 9 bases between them. The CDR3 coding sequence is TGTGCCAGCAGTTTTGGAGGAACCTACGAGCAGTACTTC. This gives the protein CASSFGGTYEQYF.

V is TRBV3-1 (or the pseudogene TRBV3-2) and J is TRBJ1-6; 7 bases agree with TRBD1. V lost 4 bases to trimming and J lost 6 bases; unmatched junction nucleotides: 3. This CDR3 is 14 amino acids long. From germline, CDR1 is LGHDT and CDR2 YNNKEL (reference sequence). CDR3 DNA: TGTGCCAGCAGCCCGAGGGACAGTAATTCACCCCTCCACTTT. This gives the protein CASSPRDSNSPLHF.

This chain connects TRBV15 to TRBJ2-5; TRBD1 aligns across 7 bases. The V gene end was trimmed by 4 bases and the J gene end by 4 bases; junction bases not matched to a gene: 12. CDR1 is LNHNV and CDR2 is YYDKDF in the germline V gene (reference sequence). The CDR3 spans 16 residues. The CDR3 coding sequence is TGTGCCACCAGCAACAGGGGCCGGGTAAGAGGAGAGACCCAGTACTTC. Translating it yields CATSNRGRVRGETQYF. Full variable domain (missing parts from reference TRBV15 and TRBJ2-5): DAMVIQNPRYQVTQFGKPVTLSCSQTLNHNVMYWYQQKSSQAPKLLFHYYDKDFNNEADTPDNFQSRRPNTSFCFLDIRSPGLGDTAMYLCATSNRGRVRGETQYFGPGTRLLVL.

The chain combines TRBV27 with TRBJ1-6, with D hard to call. Trimming left V 8 bases short and J 2 bases short, with 13 bases between. The CDR3 runs 15 residues. CDR1 and CDR2 from the germline V gene are MNHEY and SMNVEV (reference sequence). The CDR3, as DNA: TGTGCCAGCCGCAGGCAGGCCACCTATAATTCACCCCTCCACTTT. This translates into CASRRQATYNSPLHF.

This rearrangement joins TRBV28 to TRBJ2-1, with D uncertain. The CDR3 is made up of 9 amino acids. V was shortened by 8 bases and J by 11 bases, with 7 bases between the two germline ends. CDR1 MDHEN and CDR2 SYDVKM come from the germline V gene. CDR3 coding DNA: TGTGCCAGCGGCCCGAAGCAGTTCTTC. This translates into CASGPKQFF.